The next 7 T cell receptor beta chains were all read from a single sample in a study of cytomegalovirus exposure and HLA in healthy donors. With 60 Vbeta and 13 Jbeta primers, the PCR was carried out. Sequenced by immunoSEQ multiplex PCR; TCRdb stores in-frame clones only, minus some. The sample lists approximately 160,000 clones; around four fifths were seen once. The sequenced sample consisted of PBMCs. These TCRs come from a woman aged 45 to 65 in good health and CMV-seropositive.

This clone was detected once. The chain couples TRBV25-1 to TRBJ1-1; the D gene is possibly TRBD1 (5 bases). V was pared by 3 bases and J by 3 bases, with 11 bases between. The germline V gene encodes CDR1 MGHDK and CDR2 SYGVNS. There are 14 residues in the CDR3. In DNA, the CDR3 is TGTGCCAGCAGTGAGGGGGGGGGATACACTGAAGCTTTCTTT. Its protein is CASSEGGGYTEAFF.

This chain's CDR3 is CASGLRGLAGGQETQYF. CDR3 in DNA: TGTGCTAGTGGTTTGAGAGGTCTAGCGGGGGGGCAAGAGACCCAGTACTTC. The rearrangement joins TRBV12-5 to TRBJ2-5; 12 positions agree with TRBD2. The CDR3 extends over 17 amino acids. With V trimmed by 2 bases and J by 2 bases, 6 bases remained unmatched. CDR1 LGHNT and CDR2 FRNRAP come from the germline V gene.

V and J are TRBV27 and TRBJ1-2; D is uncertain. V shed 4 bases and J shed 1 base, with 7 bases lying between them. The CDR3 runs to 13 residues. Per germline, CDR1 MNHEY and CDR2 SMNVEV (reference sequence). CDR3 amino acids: CASSWSVNYGYTF. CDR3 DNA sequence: TGTGCCAGCAGTTGGTCGGTTAACTATGGCTACACCTTC.

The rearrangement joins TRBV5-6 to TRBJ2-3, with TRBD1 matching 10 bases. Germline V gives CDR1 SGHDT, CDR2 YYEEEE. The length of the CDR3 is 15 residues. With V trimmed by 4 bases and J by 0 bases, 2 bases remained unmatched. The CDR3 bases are TGTGCCAGCAGCCCGGGACAGGGGAGCACAGATACGCAGTATTTT. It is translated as CASSPGQGSTDTQYF.

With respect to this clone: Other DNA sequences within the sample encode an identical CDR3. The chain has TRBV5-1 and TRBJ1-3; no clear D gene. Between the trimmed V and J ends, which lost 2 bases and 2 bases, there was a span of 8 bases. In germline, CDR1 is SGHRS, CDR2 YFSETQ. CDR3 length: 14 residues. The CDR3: CASSLSGTGNTIYF. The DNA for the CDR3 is TGCGCCAGCAGCTTATCGGGGACTGGAAACACCATATATTTT.

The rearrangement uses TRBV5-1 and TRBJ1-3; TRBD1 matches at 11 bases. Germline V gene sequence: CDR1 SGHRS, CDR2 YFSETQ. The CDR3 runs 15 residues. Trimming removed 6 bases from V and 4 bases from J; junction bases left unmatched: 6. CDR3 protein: CASMLGTGGGNTIYF. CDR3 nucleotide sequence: TGCGCCAGCATGCTTGGGACAGGGGGAGGAAACACCATATATTTT.

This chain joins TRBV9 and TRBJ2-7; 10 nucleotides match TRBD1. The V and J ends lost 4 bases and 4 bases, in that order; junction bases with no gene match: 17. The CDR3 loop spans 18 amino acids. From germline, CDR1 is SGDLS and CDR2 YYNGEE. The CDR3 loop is CASSSRGFGTGEPYEQYF. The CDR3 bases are TGTGCCAGCAGCTCTAGGGGATTCGGGACAGGGGAACCATACGAGCAGTACTTC.